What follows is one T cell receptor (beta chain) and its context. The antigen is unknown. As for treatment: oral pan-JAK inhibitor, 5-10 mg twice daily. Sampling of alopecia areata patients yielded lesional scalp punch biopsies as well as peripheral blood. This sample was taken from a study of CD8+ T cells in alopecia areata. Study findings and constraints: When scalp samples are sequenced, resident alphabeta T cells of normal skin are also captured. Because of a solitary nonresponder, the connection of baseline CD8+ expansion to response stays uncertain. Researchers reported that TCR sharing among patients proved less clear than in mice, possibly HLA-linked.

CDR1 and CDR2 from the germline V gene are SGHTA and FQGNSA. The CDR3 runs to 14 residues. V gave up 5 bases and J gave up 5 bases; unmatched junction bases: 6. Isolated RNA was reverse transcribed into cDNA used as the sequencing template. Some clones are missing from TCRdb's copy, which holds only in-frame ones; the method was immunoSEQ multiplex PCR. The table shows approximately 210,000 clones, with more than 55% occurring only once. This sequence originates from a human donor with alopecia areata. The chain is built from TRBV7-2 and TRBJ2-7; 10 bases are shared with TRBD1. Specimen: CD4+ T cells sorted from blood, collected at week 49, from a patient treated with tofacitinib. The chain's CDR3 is CASSPGQGGDEQYF. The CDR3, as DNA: TGTGCCAGCAGCCCTGGACAGGGGGGCGACGAGCAGTACTTC.